These 15 T cell receptor beta chains were all obtained from the same sample, sequenced in a study of T-cell memory formation after mild COVID-19. TCRdb passed the 5' RACE reads through MiXCR, listing each CDR3 protein once. The table has 100,000 or so distinct CDR3 sequences, over 8.5% seen once; the top ten hold approximately 39%. Sequenced material: PBMCs or a T cell subset sorted from them (not recorded which). Source of these receptors: a man between 18 and 35 years old who had mild COVID-19 (a few samples of this study predate the infection). Cell type and time point are not known.

The chain is built from TRBV10-3 and TRBJ2-7; D is uncertain. The CDR3 sequence is 15 residues long. V gave up 0 bases and J gave up 3 bases, with 12 bases separating them. The germline CDR1 and CDR2 sequences are ENHRY and SYGVKD. CDR3 nucleotide sequence: TGTGCCATCAGTGAGTCCGCGGTTTCACTCTACGAGCAGTACGTC. The encoded protein is CAISESAVSLYEQYV.

This clonotype was seen at least ten times. The V call is TRBV12-3 or TRBV12-4, the J call TRBJ2-7; 10 nucleotides line up with TRBD1. CDR3 length: 14 amino acids. The V and J ends lost 5 bases and 1 base, in that order; junction bases with no gene match: 2. The DNA for the CDR3 is TGTGCCAGCAGTGACAGGGGGCCATCCTACGAGCAGTACTTC. It is translated as CASSDRGPSYEQYF.

This clonotype showed up just a few times. CDR3 region: CASSRGQPTPNTEAFF. In nucleotides, the CDR3 is TGCGCCAGCAGCCGGGGACAGCCTACCCCGAACACTGAAGCTTTCTTT. The chain uses TRBV4-1 and TRBJ1-1, with 7 bases identical to TRBD1. This CDR3 has 16 residues. The V gene's germline CDR1 is MGHRA and CDR2 YSYEKL. V shed 4 bases, J shed 1 base, and the junction held 9 bases outside the gene matches.

V is TRBV19 and J is TRBJ2-7; tentative D call: TRBD2 (5 bases). Between the trimmed V and J ends, which lost 3 bases and 7 bases, there was a span of 13 bases. Looked up from germline, CDR1 is LNHDA and CDR2 is SQIVND (reference sequence). The CDR3 totals 13 residues. The CDR3 DNA follows: TGTGCCAGTAGTATGGTGGGCGGAGGAGAGCAGTACTTC. Translated, it gives CASSMVGGGEQYF. The entire variable domain, with the rest obtained from reference TRBV19 and TRBJ2-7, is as follows: DGGITQSPKYLFRKEGQNVTLSCEQNLNHDAMYWYRQDPGQGLRLIYYSQIVNDFQKGDIAEGYSVSREKKESFPLTVTSAQKNPTAFYLCASSMVGGGEQYFGPGTRLTVT.

This clonotype was observed a handful of times. The rearrangement uses TRBV12-3 or TRBV12-4 and TRBJ2-3; 9 nucleotides line up with TRBD2. V was clipped by 10 bases and J by 2 bases; unmatched bases: 10. The CDR3 runs 15 residues. CDR3 nucleotide sequence: TGTGCCACCGGGGCTAGCGGGGAAAACACAGATACGCAGTATTTT. This encodes CATGASGENTDTQYF.

The J gene is TRBJ2-7, the V gene TRBV5-1, with D perhaps TRBD1 (5 bases). This CDR3 comprises 13 residues. CDR1 is SGHRS and CDR2 is YFSETQ in the germline V gene. Trimming cost V 3 bases and J 4 bases, with 11 bases left between them. CDR3 loop: CASSSLPGYEQYV. CDR3 DNA sequence: TGCGCCAGCAGCTCCCTCCCAGGGTACGAGCAGTACGTC.

The chain joins TRBV5-1 to TRBJ2-7; 8 nucleotides align to TRBD1. The CDR3 sequence is 13 residues long. In germline, CDR1 is SGHRS, CDR2 YFSETQ. With 3 bases clipped from V and 3 bases from J, the junction kept 2 bases outside the gene matches. CDR3 DNA sequence: TGCGCCAGCAGCTGGGGACAGGACTACGAGCAGTACTTC. This gives the protein CASSWGQDYEQYF.

This clonotype was recorded a few times. The V gene is TRBV4-3, the J gene TRBJ2-2; tentatively, D is TRBD1 (6 bases). From germline, CDR1 is LGHNA and CDR2 YSLEER. Trimming left V 0 bases short and J 5 bases short, with 10 bases between. The CDR3 loop spans 15 amino acids. This CDR3 reads CASSQDTGWTGELFF. The CDR3 DNA is TGCGCCAGCAGCCAAGATACAGGGTGGACCGGGGAGCTGTTTTTT.

This clonotype was seen ten or more times. The V call is TRBV5-4, the J call TRBJ2-2, with D tentatively TRBD1 or TRBD2 (5 bases each). Trimming took off 4 bases at V and 9 bases at J, with 19 bases between the two ends. The germline CDR1 and CDR2 sequences are SGHNT and YYREEE (reference sequence). This CDR3 contains 15 residues. The CDR3, as DNA: TGTGCCAGCAGCAGTTGGGACCGCTCTCCTTGGGAGCTGTTTTTT. Amino acid sequence: CASSSWDRSPWELFF.

This clonotype has only a few counts. This chain joins TRBV7-6 and TRBJ2-3; TRBD2 might be the D (6 bases). V was clipped by 5 bases and J by 0 bases, with 12 bases between them. Germline V gene sequence: CDR1 SGHVS, CDR2 FNYEAQ. The CDR3 extends over 15 amino acids. This chain's CDR3 is CASSRSRGSTDTQYF. The DNA for the CDR3 is TGTGCCAGCAGCCGTTCCCGGGGGAGCACAGATACGCAGTATTTT.

In this sample, this clonotype turned up a few times. The chain carries TRBV7-9 and TRBJ1-2; weak D call: TRBD1 (5 bases). The CDR3 is 14 amino acids. Germline V gene data show CDR1 as SEHNR and CDR2 as FQNEAQ (reference sequence). V was trimmed by 5 bases and J by 2 bases, leaving 12 bases between them. CDR3 bases: TGTGCCAGCAGCCCACCCGGGGCGAACTATGGCTACACCTTC. It encodes CASSPPGANYGYTF. The full variable domain, completed using reference TRBV7-9 and TRBJ1-2, is DTGVSQNPRHKITKRGQNVTFRCDPISEHNRLYWYRQTLGQGPEFLTYFQNEAQLEKSRLLSDRFSAERPKGSFSTLEIQRTEQGDSAMYLCASSPPGANYGYTFGSGTRLTVV.

This sequence joins TRBV7-9 and TRBJ2-5, with D perhaps matching TRBD1 (6 bases). This CDR3 comprises 14 residues. CDR1 is SEHNR, CDR2 FQNEAQ, per germline (reference sequence). Trimming stripped 5 bases from V and 7 bases from J, with 17 bases between. The DNA for the CDR3 is TGTGCCAGCAGCGGGGACATCCGATGGGGGACCCAGTACTTC. Protein sequence: CASSGDIRWGTQYF.

The sample holds a few counts of this clonotype. The chain has TRBV5-1 and TRBJ2-3; D unresolved. Trimming took off 0 bases at V and 6 bases at J, with 5 bases between the two ends. The CDR3 is made up of 12 amino acids. Germline lookup yields CDR1 SGHRS and CDR2 YFSETQ. The CDR3 is CASSLVDDTQYF. CDR3 DNA sequence: TGCGCCAGCAGCTTGGTTGATGATACGCAGTATTTT.

This clonotype has more than one count but fewer than ten. V and J are TRBV11-1 and TRBJ2-5; TRBD2 is a possible D gene (5 bases). Germline CDR1 and CDR2: SGHAT and FQDESV (reference sequence). The CDR3 contains 14 residues. Trimming removed 7 bases at V and 4 bases at J, with 16 bases between. The CDR3 loop reads CASTPGNGGETQYF. As DNA, the CDR3 is TGTGCCAGCACCCCGGGCAACGGAGGAGAGACCCAGTACTTC.

This chain joins TRBV7-6 and TRBJ2-7; D is possibly TRBD1 (6 bases). V dropped 1 base and J dropped 2 bases, with 15 bases sitting between them. Germline assignment: CDR1 SGHVS and CDR2 FNYEAQ. The length of the CDR3 is 16 residues. CDR3 sequence (DNA): TGTGCCAGCAGCTTAGAGGACAGAGTCCTGACCTACGAGCAGTACTTC. It yields the protein CASSLEDRVLTYEQYF.